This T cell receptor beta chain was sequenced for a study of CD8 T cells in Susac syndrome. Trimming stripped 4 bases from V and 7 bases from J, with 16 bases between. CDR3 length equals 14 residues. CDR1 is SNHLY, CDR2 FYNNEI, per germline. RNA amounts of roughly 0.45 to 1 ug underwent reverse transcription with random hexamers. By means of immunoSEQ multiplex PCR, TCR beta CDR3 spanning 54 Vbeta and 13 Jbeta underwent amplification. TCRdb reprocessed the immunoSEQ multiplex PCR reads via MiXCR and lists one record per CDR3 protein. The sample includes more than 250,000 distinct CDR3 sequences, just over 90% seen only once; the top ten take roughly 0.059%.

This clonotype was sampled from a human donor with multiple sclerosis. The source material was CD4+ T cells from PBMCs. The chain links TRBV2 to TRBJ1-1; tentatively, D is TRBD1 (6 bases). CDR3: CASSVEQGVGEAFF. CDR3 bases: TGTGCCAGCAGTGTCGAACAGGGAGTCGGTGAAGCTTTCTTT.